This paragraph reports one TCR beta chain. The source of the sample is a study of blood T cells in healthy people across ages. A sample-barcoded 5' primer and a J-beta primer mix were used in a second PCR of roughly 7 to 12 cycles. Per-sample output comprised a minimum of 2.5 million paired-end reads containing CDR3. TCRdb re-called the 5' RACE reads with MiXCR, one entry per CDR3 protein. This table has roughly 800,000 distinct CDR3 sequences, 55% to 75% appearing once. Germline lookup yields CDR1 SQVTM and CDR2 ANQGSEA. The CDR3 totals 13 residues. V lost 6 bases, J lost 0 bases, and 11 bases lay in between.

The TCR was taken from a man younger than 45 in good health. Material for sequencing was blood. The rearrangement joins TRBV29-1 to TRBJ2-5; D is possibly TRBD1 (5 bases). The CDR3 loop is CSVAQGNQETQYF. CDR3 DNA: TGCAGCGTAGCGCAGGGAAACCAAGAGACCCAGTACTTC.